This T cell receptor (beta chain) was documented in a study of shared clonotypes between healthy human individuals (TCRdb year 2020). Regarding the study in general: A couple of women and three men aged 18 to 49 years were included in the cohort. For each donor, CD4 naive and CD4 memory were each run on three plates, CD8 naive on two plates, and CD8 memory on one plate. Each donor's leukapheresis produced roughly between roughly 0.9 and 9 billion PBMCs. Different laboratories and diverse techniques were used to prepare libraries and sequence TCR repertoires, to increase sequencing depth and limit assay-specific biases. To estimate repertoire size and how much clonotype sharing occurs between individuals, the study deeply sequenced the blood TCR repertoires of five healthy adults. What the authors observed across the whole study: Pairwise subsampling indicated that sequencing depth was expected to affect the degree of clonotype sharing among donors. Rarefaction of sorted-subset datasets indicated incomplete sequencing despite the large sequencing depth. Compared with non-shared clonotypes, the clonotypes found in all four sorted-subset donors had higher generation probabilities. Because the study included only a small number of donors, the genetic and exposure-history diversity represented was limited. Roughly 5.2% of naive CD4, 3.5% of naive CD8, roughly 2.5% of memory CD4, and 0.35% to 0.4% of memory CD8 clonotypes were shared across several donors. Naive subsets generally had larger estimated clonotype richness than memory subsets. Sampling was restricted to blood, and TCR repertoires in tissues likely differ from the TCR repertoires found in blood.

From its cysteine to its phenylalanine, the CDR3 spans 14 amino acids. Just CDR3 DNA is preserved here, 42 bases in frame from base 1. Deletion took 2 bases off V and 2 bases off J, with a span of 10 bases between the germline ends. The germline V gene (reference sequence) supplies CDR1 MNHEY and CDR2 SMNVEV. Healthy HIV-negative adults with no recently reported acute infections or vaccinations were included as donors. All donors were Caucasian adults living in Nashville, Tennessee, USA. CD4+ T cells were enriched through magnetic negative selection, after which naive cells were positively selected on CD45RA and the remaining negative fraction served as the memory subset. Blood was obtained by leukapheresis, after which PBMCs were separated by Ficoll-Histopaque density gradient centrifugation and cryopreserved in liquid nitrogen vapor phase. Purity and quantity of every magnetically sorted T cell population were checked by analytical flow cytometry. Genomic DNA was isolated from each sorted fraction and quantified by UV absorbance on a Nanodrop 2000c.

TCR CDR3 regions were amplified from genomic DNA by multiplex PCR using the deep immunoSEQ assay. Genomic DNA extracted from each cell subset was distributed evenly over all wells of several immunoSEQ 96-well plates, and each plate served as one replicate. Each replicate PCR for sorted subsets received about 220 ng genomic DNA, equal to 30,000 or so T cell genomes. Purified libraries were measured with a Qubit 3.0 fluorometer, size-checked on a Bioanalyzer 2100, and measured again with the KAPA Library Quantification kit. A separate single-read 150-cycle Illumina NextSeq 550 flow cell was used to sequence each immunoSEQ 96-well plate. The authors' analysis ran thus. Because the immunoSEQ output held only junctional sequences and lacked quality scores, the filtering could not match the filtering applied to full-length reads. Sequences were annotated with PyIR, a Python wrapper for IgBLAST v1.9, and V/J genes and CDR3 were assigned using IMGT germline references. Reads were removed for weak V/J assignments (E-value above 1e-6), missing CDR3, stop codons, out-of-frame junctions, or ambiguous translated residues. A V3J clonotype was defined by an identical inferred V gene, J gene, and CDR3 amino acid sequence. Percentage overlap between repertoires was computed as shared unique clonotypes divided by the size of the smaller repertoire. Three approaches were used to assess repertoire richness: RTK rarefaction, the Chao1 estimator, and Recon v2.1 estimates of unobserved clonotypes. For all TCRbeta clonotypes obtained by the gDNA method from a handful of donors, generation probabilities were computed with OLGA. Not all clones reach the TCRdb copy of this immuneACCESS table, which keeps in-frame sequences only. Checked studies attribute under half of the gap to unresolved V genes and leave the rest unexplained. The DNA gave D and trimming, while V, J and clone size come from that table. Here the sample has about 600,000 clones; 97% occur a single time. The ten largest make up 0.045% to 0.07% of the sample.

A word on this clone: What antigen it recognizes has not been identified. No clone much larger than this one lies a single base away; base qualities are absent.

This sequence originates from a woman aged 25 to 39 in good health. Material for sequencing was naive CD4+ T cells sorted from blood. In light of the paper, this sample's cell subset or site label describes: CD45RA+ positively selected. The chain is assembled from TRBV27 and TRBJ2-7; too little of a D gene remains to name it. The CDR3 here reads CASSLTGTTYEQYF. The nucleotide sequence is given as TGTGCCAGCAGTTTAACGGGTACCACCTACGAGCAGTACTTC.